Sequencing of this T cell receptor beta chain was carried out in a study of regulatory T cells in long-lasting Graves disease. According to the study, TCR beta libraries were built with iRepertoire HTBI primers and CDR3-region Arm-PCR. TCRdb used MiXCR to reprocess the multiplex PCR reads, holding one entry per CDR3 protein. Of around 250,000 distinct CDR3 sequences detected, 15% to 20% appear once; the ten largest clones hold 14%. Turning to this clonotype: This may arise from a read error, as a much more abundant clone is one base away.

Time point indicated: newly diagnosed GD, antithyroid drugs for less than 3 months. Following extraction of RNA from PBMCs, that RNA was used to make the TCR library. Germline V gene lookup returns CDR1 SGHKS and CDR2 YYEKEE (reference sequence). Between the trimmed V and J ends, which lost 4 bases and 3 bases, there was a span of 11 bases. This CDR3 spans 13 amino acids. The data were also submitted as part of a second study, on T cells in Graves' hyperthyroidism and ophthalmopathy. That report notes: During a first-round RT-PCR of the TCR CDR3, the HTBI primer set was used. Expanded thyroid clonotypes (above 0.001) were mostly also found in blood.

This sample comprised peripheral blood mononuclear cells (PBMCs), obtained at new diagnosis, from a patient treated with antithyroid drugs. The sequence derives from a woman in her twenties or thirties with Graves disease. The chain links TRBV5-5 to TRBJ2-7, with unresolved D. CDR3 sequence (DNA): TGTGCCAGCAGCCCGTCGAAAGACTACGAGCAGTACTTC. Residues: CASSPSKDYEQYF.